These 7 T cell receptor beta chains share one sample of origin, sequenced in a study of beta chain features in type 1 diabetes. Study-level points and caveats: Moderate but significant shortening of TCRB CDR3s was recorded in all four CD4+ subsets from Type 1 diabetes patients.

TCRB transcripts that were expressed got sequenced, as all of the isolated RNA had been reverse transcribed. Libraries were prepared by immunoSEQ multiplex PCR; TCRdb keeps only in-frame clonotypes and omits some of them. This sample carries a few hundred thousand clones, approximately 11% of them seen once, and the ten largest clones take about 0.018%. Their recognized antigens are unknown. The sample was naive CD4+ T cells from blood. Receptors were obtained from a man aged 30 to 45 with type 1 diabetes.

The V and J genes are TRBV18 and TRBJ1-1, with no clear D. The CDR3 runs to 15 residues. Germline V gives CDR1 KGHSH, CDR2 LQKENI. V lost 2 bases and J 4 bases, leaving 14 bases between the germline ends. In DNA, the CDR3 is TGTGCCAGCTCACCAACGGGGAGGGAGGGCACTGAAGCTTTCTTT. Protein sequence: CASSPTGREGTEAFF.

This chain joins TRBV10-3 and TRBJ2-7, with D perhaps TRBD2 (6 bases). In germline, CDR1 is ENHRY, CDR2 SYGVKD. The CDR3 spans 15 residues. V lost 2 bases, J lost 5 bases, and 16 bases lay in between. CDR3 DNA: TGTGCCATCAGTGAGGCTTGGGGAGGAGGCCACGAGCAGTACTTC. Translated: CAISEAWGGGHEQYF.

The sample holds a few counts of this clone. The genes are TRBV28 and TRBJ2-7; 8 bases map to TRBD1. The CDR3 length is 12 residues. V lost 7 bases to trimming and J lost 3 bases; unmatched junction nucleotides: 2. CDR1 and CDR2 from the germline V gene are MDHEN and SYDVKM. This CDR3 is CASTTGGYEQYF. CDR3 nucleotide sequence: TGTGCCAGCACCACAGGGGGCTACGAGCAGTACTTC.

This clone was found a few times. V usage is TRBV28 and J usage is TRBJ2-5; 11 bases map to TRBD1. CDR3 size: 16 residues. Germline V gene sequence: CDR1 MDHEN, CDR2 SYDVKM. With V trimmed by 4 bases and J by 5 bases, 9 bases remained unmatched. The CDR3 DNA is TGTGCCAGCAGTTCTCCACCGGGACAGGGGGACGAGACCCAGTACTTC. Protein sequence: CASSSPPGQGDETQYF.

This clone was observed a few times. This chain links TRBV18 with TRBJ2-1, with D maybe TRBD1 (6 bases). Looked up from germline, CDR1 is KGHSH and CDR2 is LQKENI. V was cut by 6 bases and J by 4 bases, with 13 bases left in between. CDR3 length equals 14 residues. DNA for the CDR3: TGTGCCAGCTCCCAACTTACAGGGTACAATGAGCAGTTCTTC. It yields the protein CASSQLTGYNEQFF.

This rearrangement joins TRBV2 to TRBJ2-3, with TRBD2 matching over 10 bases. The J segment lost 2 bases and the V segment lost 7 bases, leaving 3 bases of the junction unmatched. The CDR3 has 14 amino acids. Germline values: CDR1 SNHLY, CDR2 FYNNEI. The CDR3 loop is CASKTSGTTDTQYF. The CDR3 DNA sequence: TGTGCCAGCAAAACTAGCGGGACCACAGATACGCAGTATTTT.

This clone was counted a few times. The rearrangement uses TRBV20-1 and TRBJ2-1; D ambiguous. The germline gives CDR1 DFQATT, CDR2 SNEGSKA (reference sequence). This CDR3 spans 11 amino acids. Trimming stripped 5 bases from V and 10 bases from J, with 12 bases between. DNA of the CDR3: TGCAGTGCTGCCCCGCCAGCGGAGCAGTTCTTC. As protein: CSAAPPAEQFF.